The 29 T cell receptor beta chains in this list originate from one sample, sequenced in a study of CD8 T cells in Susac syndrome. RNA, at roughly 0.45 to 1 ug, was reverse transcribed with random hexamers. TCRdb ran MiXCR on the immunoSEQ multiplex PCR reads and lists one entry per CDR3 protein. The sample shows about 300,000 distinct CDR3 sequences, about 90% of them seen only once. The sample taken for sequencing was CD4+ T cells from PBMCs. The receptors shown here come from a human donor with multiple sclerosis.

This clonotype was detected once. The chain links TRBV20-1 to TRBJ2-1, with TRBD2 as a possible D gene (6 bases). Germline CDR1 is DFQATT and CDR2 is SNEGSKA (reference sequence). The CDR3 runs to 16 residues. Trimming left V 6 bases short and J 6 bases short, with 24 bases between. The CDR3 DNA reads TGCAGTGCCCAGCTCCAGCCTAGCGTCAAGGCCAATGAGCAGTTCTTC. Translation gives CSAQLQPSVKANEQFF.

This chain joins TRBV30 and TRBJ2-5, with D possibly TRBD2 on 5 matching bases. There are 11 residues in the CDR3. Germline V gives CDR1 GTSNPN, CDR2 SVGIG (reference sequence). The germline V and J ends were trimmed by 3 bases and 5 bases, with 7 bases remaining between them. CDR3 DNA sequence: TGTGCCTGGAGAAGGAGGGAGACCCAGTACTTC. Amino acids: CAWRRRETQYF.

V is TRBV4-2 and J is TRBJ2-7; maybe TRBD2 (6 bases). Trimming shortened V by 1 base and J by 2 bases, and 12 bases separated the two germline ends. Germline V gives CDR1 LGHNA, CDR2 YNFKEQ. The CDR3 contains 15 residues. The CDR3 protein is CASSQVGTDTYEQYF. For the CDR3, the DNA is TGTGCCAGCAGCCAAGTCGGGACTGATACCTACGAGCAGTACTTC.

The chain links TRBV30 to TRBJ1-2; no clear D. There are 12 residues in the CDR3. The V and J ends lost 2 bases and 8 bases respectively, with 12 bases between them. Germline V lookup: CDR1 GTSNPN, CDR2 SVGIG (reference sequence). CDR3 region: CAWSKAAGGYTF. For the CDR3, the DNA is TGTGCCTGGAGTAAAGCGGCCGGAGGCTACACCTTC.

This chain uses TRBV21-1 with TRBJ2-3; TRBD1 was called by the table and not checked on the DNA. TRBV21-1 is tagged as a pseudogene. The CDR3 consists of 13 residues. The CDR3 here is CASSRGIIDTQYF. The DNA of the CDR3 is TGTGCCAGCAGCAGGGGGATCATAGATACGCAGTATTTT.

CDR3 sequence: CSAWNNYGYTF. DNA of the CDR3: TGCAGTGCTTGGAATAACTATGGCTACACCTTC. V and J are TRBV20-1 and TRBJ1-2, with D hard to call. Germline loops: CDR1 DFQATT, CDR2 SNEGSKA (reference sequence). The V end lost 5 bases, the J end lost 1 base, and 5 bases lay between the germline ends. This CDR3 has 11 residues.

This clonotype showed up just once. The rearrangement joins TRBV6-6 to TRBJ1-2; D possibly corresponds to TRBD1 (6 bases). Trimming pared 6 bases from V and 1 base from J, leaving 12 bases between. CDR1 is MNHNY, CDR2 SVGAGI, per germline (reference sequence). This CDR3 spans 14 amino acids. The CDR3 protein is CASRPQGYNYGYTF. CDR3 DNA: TGTGCCAGCAGACCCCAGGGGTATAACTATGGCTACACCTTC.

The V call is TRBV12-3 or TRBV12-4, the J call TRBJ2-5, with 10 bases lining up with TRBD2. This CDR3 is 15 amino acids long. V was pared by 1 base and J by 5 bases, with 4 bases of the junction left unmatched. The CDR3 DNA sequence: TGTGCCAGCAGTTTAGTGCCTAGCGGGAGTGAGACCCAGTACTTC. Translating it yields CASSLVPSGSETQYF.

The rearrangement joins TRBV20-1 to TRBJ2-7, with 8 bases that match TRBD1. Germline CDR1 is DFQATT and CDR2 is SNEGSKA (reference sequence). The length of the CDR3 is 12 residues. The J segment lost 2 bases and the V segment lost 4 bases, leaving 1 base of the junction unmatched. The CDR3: CSATDRAYEQYF. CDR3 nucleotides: TGCAGTGCTACGGACAGGGCCTACGAGCAGTACTTC.

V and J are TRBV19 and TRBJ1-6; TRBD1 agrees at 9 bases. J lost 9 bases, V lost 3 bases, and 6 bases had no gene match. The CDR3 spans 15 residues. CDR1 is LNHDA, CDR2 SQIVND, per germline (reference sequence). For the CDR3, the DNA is TGTGCCAGTAGTATTGTACGGGACAGGGTTTCACCCCTCCACTTT. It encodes CASSIVRDRVSPLHF.

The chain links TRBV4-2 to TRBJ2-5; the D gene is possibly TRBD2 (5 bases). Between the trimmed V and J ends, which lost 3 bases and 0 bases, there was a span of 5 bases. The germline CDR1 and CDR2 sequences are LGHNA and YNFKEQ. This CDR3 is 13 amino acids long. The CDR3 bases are TGTGCCAGCAGCCAGGACTACCAAGAGACCCAGTACTTC. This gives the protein CASSQDYQETQYF.

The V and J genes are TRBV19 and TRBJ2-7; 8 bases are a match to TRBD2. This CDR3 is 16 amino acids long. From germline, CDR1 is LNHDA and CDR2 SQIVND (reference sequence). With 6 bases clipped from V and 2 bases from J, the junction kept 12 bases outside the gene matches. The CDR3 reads CASSSNQLAATYEQYF. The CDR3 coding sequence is TGTGCCAGTAGCAGCAACCAACTAGCGGCAACCTACGAGCAGTACTTC.

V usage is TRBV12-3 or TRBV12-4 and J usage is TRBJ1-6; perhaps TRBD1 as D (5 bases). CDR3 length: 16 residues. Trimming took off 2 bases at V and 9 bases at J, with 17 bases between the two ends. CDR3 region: CASSLSPPGEGSPLHF. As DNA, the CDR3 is TGTGCCAGCAGTTTAAGCCCCCCGGGGGAGGGTTCACCCCTCCACTTT.

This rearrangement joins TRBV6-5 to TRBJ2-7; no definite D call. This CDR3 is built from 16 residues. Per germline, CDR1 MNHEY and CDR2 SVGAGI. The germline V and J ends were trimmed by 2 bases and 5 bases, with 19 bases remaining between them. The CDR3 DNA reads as TGTGCCAGCAGTTACCAAGGGCCCACCCATACGGACGAGCAGTACTTC. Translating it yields CASSYQGPTHTDEQYF.

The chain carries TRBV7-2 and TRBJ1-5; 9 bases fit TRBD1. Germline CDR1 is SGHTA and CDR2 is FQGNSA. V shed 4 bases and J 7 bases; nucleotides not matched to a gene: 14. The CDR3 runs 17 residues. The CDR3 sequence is CASSSRQGGPGSQPQHF. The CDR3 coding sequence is TGTGCCAGCAGCTCCCGACAGGGGGGGCCGGGGAGCCAGCCCCAGCATTTT. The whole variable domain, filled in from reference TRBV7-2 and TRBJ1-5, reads GAGVSQSPSNKVTEKGKDVELRCDPISGHTALYWYRQSLGQGLEFLIYFQGNSAPDKSGLPSDRFSAERTGGSVSTLTIQRTQQEDSAVYLCASSSRQGGPGSQPQHFGDGTRLSIL.

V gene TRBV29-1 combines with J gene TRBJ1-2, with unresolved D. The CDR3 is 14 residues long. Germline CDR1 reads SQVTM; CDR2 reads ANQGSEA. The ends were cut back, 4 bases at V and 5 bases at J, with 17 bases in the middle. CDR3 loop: CSVGAGDSLYGYTF. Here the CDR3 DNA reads TGCAGCGTTGGGGCAGGCGACTCCTTATATGGCTACACCTTC.

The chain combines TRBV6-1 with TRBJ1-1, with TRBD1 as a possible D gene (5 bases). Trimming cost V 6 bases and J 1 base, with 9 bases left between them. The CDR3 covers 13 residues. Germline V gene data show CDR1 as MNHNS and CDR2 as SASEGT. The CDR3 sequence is CASRNTGNTEAFF. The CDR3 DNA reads TGTGCCAGCAGAAATACAGGGAACACTGAAGCTTTCTTT.

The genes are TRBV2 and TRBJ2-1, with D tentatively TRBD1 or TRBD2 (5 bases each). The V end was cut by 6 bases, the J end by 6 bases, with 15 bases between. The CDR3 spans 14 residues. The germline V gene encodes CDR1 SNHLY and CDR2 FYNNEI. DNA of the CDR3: TGTGCCAGCAGCCTCCTCGTCGGGACCAATGAGCAGTTCTTC. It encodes CASSLLVGTNEQFF.

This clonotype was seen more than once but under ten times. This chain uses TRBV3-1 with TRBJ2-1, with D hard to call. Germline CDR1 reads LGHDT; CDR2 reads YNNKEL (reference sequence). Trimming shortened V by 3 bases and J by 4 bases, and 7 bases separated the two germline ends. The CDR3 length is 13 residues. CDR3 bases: TGTGCCAGCAGCCAGACCAGATACAATGAGCAGTTCTTC. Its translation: CASSQTRYNEQFF.

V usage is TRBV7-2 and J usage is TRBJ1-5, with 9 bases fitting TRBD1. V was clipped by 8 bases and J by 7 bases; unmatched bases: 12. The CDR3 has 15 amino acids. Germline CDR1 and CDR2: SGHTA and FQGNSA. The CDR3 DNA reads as TGTGCCAGCGGCTATTACAGGGGGCTACGGCAGCCCCAGCATTTT. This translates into CASGYYRGLRQPQHF.

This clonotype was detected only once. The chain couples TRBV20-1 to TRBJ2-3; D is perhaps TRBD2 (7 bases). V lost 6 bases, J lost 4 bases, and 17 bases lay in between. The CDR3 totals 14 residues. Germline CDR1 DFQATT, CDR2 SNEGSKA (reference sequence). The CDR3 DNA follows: TGCAGTGCCCCCCCGTGGGAGGGGGCAGATACGCAGTATTTT. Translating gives CSAPPWEGADTQYF.

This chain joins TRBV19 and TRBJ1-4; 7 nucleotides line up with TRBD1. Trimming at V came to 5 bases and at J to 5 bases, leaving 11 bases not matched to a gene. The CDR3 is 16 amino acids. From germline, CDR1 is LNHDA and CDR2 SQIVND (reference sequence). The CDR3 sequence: CASSAASGTENEKLFF. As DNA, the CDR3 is TGTGCCAGTAGTGCCGCTTCCGGGACAGAAAATGAAAAACTGTTTTTT.

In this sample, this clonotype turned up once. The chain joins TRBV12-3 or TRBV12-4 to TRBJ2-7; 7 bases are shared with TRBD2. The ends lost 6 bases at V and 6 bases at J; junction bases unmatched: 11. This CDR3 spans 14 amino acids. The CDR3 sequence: CASRSRGRGSEQYF. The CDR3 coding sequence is TGTGCCAGCAGATCGCGGGGGAGAGGGTCCGAGCAGTACTTC.

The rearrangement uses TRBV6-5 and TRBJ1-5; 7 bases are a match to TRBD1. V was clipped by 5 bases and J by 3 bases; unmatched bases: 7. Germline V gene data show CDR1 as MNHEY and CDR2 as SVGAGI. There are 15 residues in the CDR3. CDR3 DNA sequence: TGTGCCAGCAGTAGCGACAGGGCCCCCAATCAGCCCCAGCATTTT. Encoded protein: CASSSDRAPNQPQHF.

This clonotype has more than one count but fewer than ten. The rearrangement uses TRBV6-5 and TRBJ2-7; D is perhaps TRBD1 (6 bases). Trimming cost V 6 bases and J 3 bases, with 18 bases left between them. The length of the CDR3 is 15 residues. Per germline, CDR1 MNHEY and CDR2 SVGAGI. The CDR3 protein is CASRRTDSQSYEQYF. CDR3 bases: TGTGCCAGCAGGCGGACAGACAGCCAAAGCTACGAGCAGTACTTC.

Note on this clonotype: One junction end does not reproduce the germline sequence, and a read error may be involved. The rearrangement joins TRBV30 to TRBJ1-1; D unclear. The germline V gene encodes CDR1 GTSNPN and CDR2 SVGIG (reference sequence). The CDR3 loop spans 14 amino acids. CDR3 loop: CAWSVRAANTESFF. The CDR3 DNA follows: TGTGCCTGGAGTGTACGGGCAGCGAACACTGAATCTTTCTTT.

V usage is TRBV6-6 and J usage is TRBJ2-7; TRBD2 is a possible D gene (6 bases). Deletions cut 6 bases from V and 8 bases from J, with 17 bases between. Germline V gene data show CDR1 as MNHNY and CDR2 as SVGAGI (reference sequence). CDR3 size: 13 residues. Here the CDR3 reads CASRAHLEGQQYF. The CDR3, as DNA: TGTGCCAGCAGGGCCCATTTGGAGGGGCAGCAGTACTTC.

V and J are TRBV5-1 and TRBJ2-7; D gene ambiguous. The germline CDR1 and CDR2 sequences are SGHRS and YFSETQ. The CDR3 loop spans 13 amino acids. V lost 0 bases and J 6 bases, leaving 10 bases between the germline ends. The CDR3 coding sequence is TGCGCCAGCAGCTTGGTGAGAGCATCCGAGCAGTACTTC. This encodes CASSLVRASEQYF.

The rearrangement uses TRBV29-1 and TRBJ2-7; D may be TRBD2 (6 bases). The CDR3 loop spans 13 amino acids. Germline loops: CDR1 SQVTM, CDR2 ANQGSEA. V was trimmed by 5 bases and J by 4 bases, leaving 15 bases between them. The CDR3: CSVRDSAGYEQYF. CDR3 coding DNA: TGCAGCGTTCGGGACTCCGCAGGATACGAGCAGTACTTC.